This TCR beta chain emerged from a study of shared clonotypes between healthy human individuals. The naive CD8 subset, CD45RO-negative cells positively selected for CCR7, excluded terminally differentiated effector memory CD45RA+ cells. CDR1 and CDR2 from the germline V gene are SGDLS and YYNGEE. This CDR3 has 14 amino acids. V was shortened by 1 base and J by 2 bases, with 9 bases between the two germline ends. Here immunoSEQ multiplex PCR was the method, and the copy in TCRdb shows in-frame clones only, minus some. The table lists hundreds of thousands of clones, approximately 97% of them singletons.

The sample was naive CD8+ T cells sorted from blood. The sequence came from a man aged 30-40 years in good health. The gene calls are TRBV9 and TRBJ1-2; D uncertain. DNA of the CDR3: TGTGCCAGCAGCGTATACGACGGAAACTATGGCTACACCTTC. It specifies CASSVYDGNYGYTF.